This T cell receptor beta chain was observed in a study of post-analysis software for immune sequencing data. Findings of the study overall: Controls had lower frequencies than patients of five or six TRBV segments, which included TRBV5-6, TRBV5-1 and TRBV20-1.

Germline V gene data show CDR1 as SGHKS and CDR2 as YYEKEE (reference sequence). The CDR3 loop spans 14 amino acids. Trimming cost V 0 bases and J 6 bases, with 12 bases left between them. The TCR beta cDNA libraries contained unique molecular identifiers. The authors obtained 500,000 or so cDNA molecules from approximately 1 to 10 million T cells. TCRdb reprocessed the PCR reads with MiXCR, giving one entry per CDR3 protein. The sample yields 700,000 to 800,000 distinct CDR3 sequences, around 27% seen once. Concerning this clonotype: Its antigen is undetermined.

This TCR came from a girl aged 10 to 17 with multiple sclerosis. This chain joins TRBV5-5 and TRBJ2-5, with D perhaps being TRBD1 or TRBD2 (6 bases each). Sample: blood. CDR3 region: CASSLDGGTKTQYF. CDR3 sequence (DNA): TGTGCCAGCAGCTTGGACGGGGGCACGAAGACCCAGTACTTC.